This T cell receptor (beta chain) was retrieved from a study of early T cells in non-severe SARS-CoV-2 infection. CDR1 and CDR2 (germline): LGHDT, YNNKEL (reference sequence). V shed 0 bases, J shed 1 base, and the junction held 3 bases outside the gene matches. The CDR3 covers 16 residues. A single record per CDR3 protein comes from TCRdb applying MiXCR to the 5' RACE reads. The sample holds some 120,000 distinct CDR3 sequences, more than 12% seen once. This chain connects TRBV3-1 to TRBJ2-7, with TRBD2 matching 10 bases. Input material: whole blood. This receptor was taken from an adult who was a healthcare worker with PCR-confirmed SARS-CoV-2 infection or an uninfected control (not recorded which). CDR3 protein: CASSQDSGGTSYEQYF. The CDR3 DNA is TGTGCCAGCAGCCAAGATAGCGGGGGGACTTCCTACGAGCAGTACTTC.